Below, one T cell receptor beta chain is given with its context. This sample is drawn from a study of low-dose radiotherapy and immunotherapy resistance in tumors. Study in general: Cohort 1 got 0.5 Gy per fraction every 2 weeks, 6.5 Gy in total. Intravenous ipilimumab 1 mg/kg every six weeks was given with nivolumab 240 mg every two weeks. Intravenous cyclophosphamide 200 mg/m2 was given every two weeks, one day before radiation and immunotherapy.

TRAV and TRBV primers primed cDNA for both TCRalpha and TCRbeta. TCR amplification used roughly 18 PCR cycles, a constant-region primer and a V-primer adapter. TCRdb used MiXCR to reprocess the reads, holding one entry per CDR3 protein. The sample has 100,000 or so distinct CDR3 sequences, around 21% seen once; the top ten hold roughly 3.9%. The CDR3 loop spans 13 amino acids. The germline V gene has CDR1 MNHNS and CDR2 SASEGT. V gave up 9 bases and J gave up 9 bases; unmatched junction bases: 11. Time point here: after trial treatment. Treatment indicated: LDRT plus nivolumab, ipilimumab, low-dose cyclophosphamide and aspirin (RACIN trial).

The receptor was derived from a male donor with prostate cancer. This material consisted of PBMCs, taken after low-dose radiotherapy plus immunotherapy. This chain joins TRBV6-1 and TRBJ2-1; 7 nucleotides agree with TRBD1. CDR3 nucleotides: TGTGCCAGTACCGGACAGGTGGGAAGTGAGCAGTTCTTC. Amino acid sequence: CASTGQVGSEQFF.